Listed here are 15 T cell receptor beta chains from one sample, sequenced in a study of T cell responses to AZD1222 COVID-19 vaccine. Clones were read by immunoSEQ multiplex PCR, and TCRdb kept only the in-frame ones, dropping some. The data hold about 140,000 clones, with over 85% observed a single time. Material: peripheral blood, obtained on day 0 of MenACWY control vaccination. Every receptor here comes from an adult in good health.

V and J are TRBV5-1 and TRBJ1-2; no firm D call. CDR3 length equals 13 residues. The V and J ends lost 0 bases and 8 bases respectively, with 11 bases between them. Germline V gives CDR1 SGHRS, CDR2 YFSETQ. The CDR3: CASSLDKREGYTF. In DNA form, the CDR3 reads TGCGCCAGCAGCTTGGACAAGAGGGAAGGCTACACCTTC.

The genes are TRBV7-3 and TRBJ1-6; no firm D call. Trimming took 8 bases from V and 0 from J, leaving 8 bases between them. CDR3 size: 14 residues. Germline assignment: CDR1 SGHTA and CDR2 FQGTGA. The CDR3 sequence: CASAFSSYNSPLHF. The CDR3 coding sequence is TGTGCCAGCGCCTTTAGCTCCTATAATTCACCCCTCCACTTT.

The chain combines TRBV19 with TRBJ1-5; a possible D gene is TRBD1 (5 bases). The CDR3 consists of 13 residues. Trimming removed 8 bases at V and 4 bases at J, with 12 bases between. Germline V gives CDR1 LNHDA, CDR2 SQIVND (reference sequence). The CDR3, as DNA: TGTGCCAGTGGGAGGGGAGGGAATCAGCCCCAGCATTTT. Residues: CASGRGGNQPQHF.

The count of this clone is one. V usage is TRBV5-4 and J usage is TRBJ1-2; D not certain. CDR3 length equals 13 residues. The V end lost 4 bases, the J end lost 1 base, and 8 bases lay between the germline ends. In germline, CDR1 is SGHNT, CDR2 YYREEE (reference sequence). The CDR3 DNA reads TGTGCCAGCAGCGCGACTAGTAACTATGGCTACACCTTC. It specifies CASSATSNYGYTF.

This chain uses TRBV20-1 with TRBJ1-1; possible D gene TRBD1, 5 bases. From germline, CDR1 is DFQATT and CDR2 SNEGSKA (reference sequence). CDR3 size: 10 residues. With 4 bases removed from V and 8 bases from J, the gap between germline ends came to 8 bases. CDR3 in DNA: TGCAGTGCTATGGGGCGAGAAGCTTTCTTT. Translated: CSAMGREAFF.

The chain is built from TRBV6-2 or TRBV6-3 and TRBJ2-7, with TRBD2 matching 9 bases. With 2 bases clipped from V and 3 bases from J, the junction kept 8 bases outside the gene matches. This CDR3 has 16 residues. Germline loops: CDR1 MNHEY, CDR2 SVGEGT. The CDR3 DNA is TGTGCCAGCAGTTACGATATAGCGGGGGCCTTCTACGAGCAGTACTTC. Translating gives CASSYDIAGAFYEQYF.

The rearrangement uses TRBV2 and TRBJ1-1; D may be TRBD1 (6 bases). V lost 8 bases, J lost 3 bases, and 19 bases lay in between. The CDR3 is 15 amino acids. Germline loops: CDR1 SNHLY, CDR2 FYNNEI. For the CDR3, the DNA is TGTGCCAGCGCCCTGAGACAGGTTTGGGACACTGAAGCTTTCTTT. Translating it yields CASALRQVWDTEAFF.

The chain has TRBV5-1 and TRBJ1-1, with D maybe TRBD1 (6 bases). This CDR3 is 14 amino acids long. The ends were cut back, 2 bases at V and 3 bases at J, with 11 bases in the middle. Germline V gene lookup returns CDR1 SGHRS and CDR2 YFSETQ. The CDR3 protein is CASSFQGTHTEAFF. CDR3 DNA: TGCGCCAGCAGCTTTCAGGGGACTCACACTGAAGCTTTCTTT.

V is TRBV5-1 and J is TRBJ2-5; possibly TRBD2 for D (6 bases). V was shortened by 4 bases and J by 0 bases, with 16 bases between the two germline ends. The CDR3 has 16 amino acids. Per germline, CDR1 SGHRS and CDR2 YFSETQ. The CDR3 reads CASSLPLRGDQETQYF. The CDR3 DNA follows: TGCGCCAGCAGCCTCCCTTTGCGGGGAGACCAAGAGACCCAGTACTTC.

The V call is TRBV2, the J call TRBJ2-2, with D possibly being TRBD1 (5 bases). The CDR3 covers 13 residues. Trimming took 6 bases from V and 5 from J, leaving 10 bases between them. The V gene's germline CDR1 is SNHLY and CDR2 FYNNEI. The CDR3 region is CASRLGETGELFF. The CDR3, as DNA: TGTGCCAGCAGGTTAGGGGAAACCGGGGAGCTGTTTTTT.

The J gene is TRBJ2-7, the V gene TRBV11-1; a possible D gene is TRBD1 (7 bases). The CDR3 contains 14 residues. V was trimmed by 0 bases and J by 4 bases, leaving 10 bases between them. Per the germline V gene, CDR1 is SGHAT and CDR2 is FQDESV (reference sequence). The CDR3 spells CASSLASGGYEQYF. CDR3 DNA sequence: TGTGCCAGCAGCTTAGCGTCAGGGGGGTACGAGCAGTACTTC.

The V call is TRBV5-1, the J call TRBJ1-2, with unresolved D. The CDR3 extends over 15 amino acids. The germline V and J ends were trimmed by 0 bases and 1 base, with 10 bases remaining between them. Germline-derived CDR1 and CDR2 are SGHRS and YFSETQ. CDR3 coding DNA: TGCGCCAGCAGCTTGGTAGGAAAGCGTAACTATGGCTACACCTTC. As protein: CASSLVGKRNYGYTF.

The chain has TRBV29-1 and TRBJ1-1; D may be TRBD1 (5 bases). Germline V lookup: CDR1 SQVTM, CDR2 ANQGSEA. The CDR3 is made up of 11 amino acids. Trimming removed 7 bases at V and 11 bases at J, with 17 bases between. CDR3 amino acids: CSGFVGVWAFF. In DNA form, the CDR3 reads TGCAGCGGCTTTGTGGGGGTGTGGGCTTTCTTT.

V usage is TRBV3-1 (or the pseudogene TRBV3-2) and J usage is TRBJ2-2; D remains unclear. The V gene's germline CDR1 is LGHDT and CDR2 YNNKEL (reference sequence). The germline V and J ends were trimmed by 0 bases and 4 bases, with 12 bases remaining between them. The CDR3 totals 16 residues. CDR3 DNA: TGTGCCAGCAGCCAAGATCTCATACAAACCACCGGGGAGCTGTTTTTT. Its protein is CASSQDLIQTTGELFF.

This clone has just one count. The chain couples TRBV7-9 to TRBJ1-1; TRBD1 agrees at 9 bases. The germline V gene has CDR1 SEHNR and CDR2 FQNEAQ (reference sequence). Trimming removed 5 bases from V and 2 bases from J; junction bases left unmatched: 12. The CDR3 has 17 residues. The CDR3 bases are TGTGCCAGCAGCCACGTCCCGGGACAGGGTCCTAACACTGAAGCTTTCTTT. Encoded protein: CASSHVPGQGPNTEAFF. The variable domain in full, with the rest retrieved from reference TRBV7-9 and TRBJ1-1, is DTGVSQNPRHKITKRGQNVTFRCDPISEHNRLYWYRQTLGQGPEFLTYFQNEAQLEKSRLLSDRFSAERPKGSFSTLEIQRTEQGDSAMYLCASSHVPGQGPNTEAFFGQGTRLTVV.